A single sample gave rise to the 2 T cell receptor beta chains below, sequenced in a study of regulatory T cells in long-lasting Graves disease. Time point denoted: newly diagnosed GD, antithyroid drugs for less than 3 months. TCR sequences were obtained from RNA taken from PBMCs. Building the TCR beta libraries relied on iRepertoire HTBI primers, and CDR3 regions underwent Arm-PCR. TCRdb itself ran the multiplex PCR reads through MiXCR, one entry per CDR3 protein. Among under 300,000 distinct CDR3 sequences listed, roughly a fifth were seen once. Sequences were derived from peripheral blood mononuclear cells (PBMCs), sampled at new diagnosis, from a patient treated with antithyroid drugs. These receptors were obtained from a female donor with Graves disease.

At least ten counts were recorded for this clonotype. The gene calls are TRBV5-1 and TRBJ1-3; D unresolved. Germline V gives CDR1 SGHRS, CDR2 YFSETQ. The V end lost 0 bases, the J end lost 0 bases, and 7 bases lay between the germline ends. This CDR3 comprises 15 residues. The CDR3: CASSLVTGSGNTIYF. DNA for the CDR3: TGCGCCAGCAGCTTGGTTACCGGCTCTGGAAACACCATATATTTT.

This clonotype was counted many times. J is TRBJ2-5 and V is TRBV28; possible D gene TRBD2, 6 bases. The germline V gene has CDR1 MDHEN and CDR2 SYDVKM. This CDR3 comprises 15 residues. V was clipped by 4 bases and J by 7 bases, with 19 bases between them. The CDR3 coding sequence is TGTGCCAGCAGTTCCCCTGGGACTTTCGGAGGGACCCAGTACTTC. This codes for CASSSPGTFGGTQYF. Full variable domain (missing parts from reference TRBV28 and TRBJ2-5): DVKVTQSSRYLVKRTGEKVFLECVQDMDHENMFWYRQDPGLGLRLIYFSYDVKMKEKGDIPEGYSVSREKKERFSLILESASTNQTSMYLCASSSPGTFGGTQYFGPGTRLLVL.